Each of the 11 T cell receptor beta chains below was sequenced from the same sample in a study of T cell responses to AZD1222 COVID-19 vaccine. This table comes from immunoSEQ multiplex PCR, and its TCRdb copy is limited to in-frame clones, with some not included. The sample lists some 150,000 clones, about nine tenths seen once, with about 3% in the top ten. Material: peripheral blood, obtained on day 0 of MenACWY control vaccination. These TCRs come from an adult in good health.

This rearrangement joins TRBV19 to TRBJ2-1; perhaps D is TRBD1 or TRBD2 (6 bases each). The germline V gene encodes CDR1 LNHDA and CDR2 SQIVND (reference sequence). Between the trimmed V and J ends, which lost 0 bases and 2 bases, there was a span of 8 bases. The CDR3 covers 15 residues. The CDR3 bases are TGTGCCAGTAGTATAGAACGGGGGCCCTACAATGAGCAGTTCTTC. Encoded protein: CASSIERGPYNEQFF.

The CDR3 loop is CASSDRTRPQHF. The CDR3 nucleotides are TGTGCCAGCAGTGACCGTACTCGCCCCCAGCATTTT. The genes are TRBV6-1 and TRBJ1-5, with D unresolved. V was cut by 3 bases and J by 10 bases, with 10 bases left in between. CDR1 is MNHNS and CDR2 is SASEGT in the germline V gene. CDR3 size: 12 residues.

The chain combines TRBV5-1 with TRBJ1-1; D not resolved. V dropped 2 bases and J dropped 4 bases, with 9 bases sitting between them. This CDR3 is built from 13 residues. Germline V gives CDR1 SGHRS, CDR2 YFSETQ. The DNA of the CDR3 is TGCGCCAGCAGCTTTGTGTCTACCACTGAAGCTTTCTTT. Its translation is CASSFVSTTEAFF. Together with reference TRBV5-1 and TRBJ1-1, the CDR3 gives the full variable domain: KAGVTQTPRYLIKTRGQQVTLSCSPISGHRSVSWYQQTPGQGLQFLFEYFSETQRNKGNFPGRFSGRQFSNSRSEMNVSTLELGDSALYLCASSFVSTTEAFFGQGTRLTVV.

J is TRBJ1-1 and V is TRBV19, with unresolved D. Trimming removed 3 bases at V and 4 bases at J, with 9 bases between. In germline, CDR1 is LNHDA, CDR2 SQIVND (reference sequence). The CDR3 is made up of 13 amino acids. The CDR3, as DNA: TGTGCCAGTAGTATTGAAGAGACCACTGAAGCTTTCTTT. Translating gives CASSIEETTEAFF.

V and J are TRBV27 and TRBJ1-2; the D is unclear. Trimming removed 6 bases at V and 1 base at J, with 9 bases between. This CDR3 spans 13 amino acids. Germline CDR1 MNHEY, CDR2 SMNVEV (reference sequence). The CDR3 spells CASRSSVNYGYTF. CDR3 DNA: TGTGCCAGCAGATCCTCAGTTAACTATGGCTACACCTTC.

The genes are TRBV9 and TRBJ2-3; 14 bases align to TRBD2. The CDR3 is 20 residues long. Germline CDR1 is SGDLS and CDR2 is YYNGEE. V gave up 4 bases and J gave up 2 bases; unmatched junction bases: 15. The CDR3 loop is CASSRRPGLAGDAPTDTQYF. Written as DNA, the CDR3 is TGTGCCAGCAGCAGAAGACCGGGACTAGCGGGGGACGCACCCACAGATACGCAGTATTTT.

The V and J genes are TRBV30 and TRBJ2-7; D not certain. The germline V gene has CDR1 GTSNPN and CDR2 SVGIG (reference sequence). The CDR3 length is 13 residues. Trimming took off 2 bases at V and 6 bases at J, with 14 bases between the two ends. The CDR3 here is CAWSLIREREQYF. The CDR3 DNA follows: TGTGCCTGGAGTCTCATAAGGGAACGCGAGCAGTACTTC.

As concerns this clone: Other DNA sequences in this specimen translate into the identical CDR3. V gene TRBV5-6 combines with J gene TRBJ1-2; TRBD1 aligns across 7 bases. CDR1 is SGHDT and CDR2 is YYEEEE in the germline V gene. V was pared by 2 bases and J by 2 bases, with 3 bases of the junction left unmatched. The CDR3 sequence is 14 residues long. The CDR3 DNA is TGTGCCAGCAGCTTACAGGGGCCCAACTATGGCTACACCTTC. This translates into CASSLQGPNYGYTF.

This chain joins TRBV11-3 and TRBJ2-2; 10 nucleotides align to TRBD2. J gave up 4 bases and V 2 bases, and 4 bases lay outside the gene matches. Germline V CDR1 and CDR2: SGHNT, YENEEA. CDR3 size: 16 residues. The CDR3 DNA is TGTGCCAGCAGCTTAAGAAGCGGGAGGGGCACCGGGGAGCTGTTTTTT. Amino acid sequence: CASSLRSGRGTGELFF.

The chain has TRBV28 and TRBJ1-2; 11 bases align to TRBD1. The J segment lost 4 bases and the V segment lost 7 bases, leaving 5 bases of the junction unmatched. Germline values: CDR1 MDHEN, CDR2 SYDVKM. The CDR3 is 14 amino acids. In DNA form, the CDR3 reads TGTGCCAGCAATCCCGGACAGGGGGCCTATGGCTACACCTTC. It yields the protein CASNPGQGAYGYTF.

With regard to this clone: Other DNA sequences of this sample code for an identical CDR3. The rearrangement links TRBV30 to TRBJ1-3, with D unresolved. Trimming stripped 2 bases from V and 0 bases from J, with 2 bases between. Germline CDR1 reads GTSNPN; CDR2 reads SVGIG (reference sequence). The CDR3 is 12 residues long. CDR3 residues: CAWSRSGNTIYF. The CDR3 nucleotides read TGTGCCTGGAGTCGCTCTGGAAACACCATATATTTT.